Presented here are 4 T cell receptor beta chains from one specimen sequenced in a study of T cell changes during pregnancy in multiple sclerosis. Libraries were prepared by immunoSEQ multiplex PCR; TCRdb keeps only in-frame clonotypes and omits some of them. The profile shows around 37,000 clones, 92% of them singletons. Sequenced material: CD8+ T cells from peripheral blood mononuclear cells, taken before pregnancy. The receptors originated from a female donor with multiple sclerosis, enrolled in a pregnancy study.

The chain carries TRBV7-9 and TRBJ1-2, with TRBD1 matching over 8 bases. After removal of 5 bases from V and 1 base from J, the junction contained 6 bases not matched to a gene. CDR1 and CDR2 from the germline V gene are SEHNR and FQNEAQ (reference sequence). The CDR3 has 15 residues. The CDR3: CASSPDRVLNYGYTF. The CDR3 region has the DNA TGTGCCAGCAGCCCGGACAGGGTGCTTAACTATGGCTACACCTTC. Complete variable domain (other parts from reference TRBV7-9 and TRBJ1-2): DTGVSQNPRHKITKRGQNVTFRCDPISEHNRLYWYRQTLGQGPEFLTYFQNEAQLEKSRLLSDRFSAERPKGSFSTLEIQRTEQGDSAMYLCASSPDRVLNYGYTFGSGTRLTVV.

The V gene is TRBV21-1, the J gene TRBJ2-7; TRBD2 is the table's D call and was not checked against the DNA. TRBV21-1 is assigned pseudogene status. The CDR3 has 14 residues. CDR3 region: CASGLAGDGYEQYF. The DNA for the CDR3 is TGTGCCAGCGGTCTAGCGGGAGACGGATACGAGCAGTACTTC.

This chain joins TRBV29-1 and TRBJ2-1; 15 nucleotides line up with TRBD2. The CDR3 length is 14 residues. In germline, CDR1 is SQVTM, CDR2 ANQGSEA. V was clipped by 6 bases and J by 7 bases; unmatched bases: 4. CDR3 nucleotide sequence: TGCAGCGTGGCCGGGACTAGCGGGGGGAATGAGCAGTTCTTC. It is translated as CSVAGTSGGNEQFF.

In its sample, this clone was seen a few times. CDR3 sequence: CASSLPGNQPQHF. The CDR3 nucleotides are TGTGCCAGCAGCCTGCCGGGCAATCAGCCCCAGCATTTT. This sequence joins TRBV7-9 and TRBJ1-5, with D uncertain. V shed 5 bases and J shed 2 bases, with 7 bases lying between them. The CDR3 loop spans 13 amino acids. Germline V gene data show CDR1 as SEHNR and CDR2 as FQNEAQ (reference sequence).